This TCR beta chain was obtained from a study of CD8 T cells in ankylosing spondylitis. Study observations and caveats: From matched ankylosing spondylitis synovial fluid, disease-linked clones were reportedly recovered at significantly enriched levels.

From the 5' RACE reads, TCRdb called clonotypes with MiXCR, one entry per CDR3 protein. The table shows 300,000 to 350,000 distinct CDR3 sequences, with around 10% occurring only once. V was cut by 0 bases and J by 8 bases, with 16 bases left in between. CDR1 is LGHNA and CDR2 is YNFKEQ in the germline V gene. The CDR3 contains 15 residues. Worth noting for this clonotype: Antigen unknown.

The TCR originated in a female donor with ankylosing spondylitis or in good health (not recorded which). The rearrangement links TRBV4-2 to TRBJ1-2; D is uncertain. The specimen sequenced was blood, either unsorted or a sorted T cell fraction (not recorded which). CDR3 amino acids: CASSQELGVEWGYTF. The CDR3 DNA reads as TGTGCCAGCAGCCAAGAATTAGGTGTAGAATGGGGCTACACCTTC.